Listed below are T cell receptor beta chains from one sample, sequenced in a study of CD8+CD57+ T cells in acquired aplastic anemia. In TCRdb, the reads were re-called with MiXCR into one record per CDR3 protein. Of 100,000 to 150,000 distinct CDR3 sequences detected, around 41% appear once; the ten largest clones hold 7.5% to 9.5%. Material: sorted CD4+, CD8+, or CD8+CD57+ T cells (not recorded which) from PBMCs. All receptors come from a human donor in good health, serving as a control. Both conserved end residues are part of each CDR3. D genes are given only for firm matches. Rows give clone size only sometimes, using once, few, many, or a class for an expanded clone.

d_call j_call v_call clone_size cdr3_aa cdr3_nt
. TRBJ1-5 TRBV2 . CASNRGGTGQPQHF TGTGCCAGCAATCGTGGTGGTACAGGACAGCCCCAGCATTTT
TRBD2 TRBJ2-1 TRBV12-3/TRBV12-4 . CASSLAWTSGSGEQFF TGTGCCAGCAGTTTAGCCTGGACTAGCGGGAGCGGTGAGCAGTTCTTC
. TRBJ2-7 TRBV7-6 . CASSLSGMGEQYF TGTGCCAGCAGCTTATCGGGTATGGGGGAGCAGTACTTC
. TRBJ2-3 TRBV15 . CATSSMSSTDTQYF TGTGCCACCAGCAGTATGTCTAGCACAGATACGCAGTATTTT
. TRBJ1-5 TRBV30 few CAWGAGSYSNQPQHF TGTGCCTGGGGAGCCGGGAGTTATAGCAATCAGCCCCAGCATTTT
. TRBJ1-2 TRBV11-1 . CASSSLQGHEGYTF TGTGCCAGCAGCTCCCTCCAGGGTCATGAGGGCTACACCTTC
. TRBJ2-3 TRBV13 many CASSSPRDTDTQYF TGTGCCAGCAGCTCCCCACGGGACACAGATACGCAGTATTTT
TRBD1 TRBJ1-2 TRBV6-1 many CASRPGDSTGYTF TGTGCCAGCAGGCCGGGGGACAGTACTGGCTACACCTTC
. TRBJ1-2 TRBV2 once CASSLRVGLYGYTF TGTGCCAGCAGTTTAAGGGTTGGCCTTTATGGCTACACCTTC
. TRBJ2-3 TRBV2 . CASSEALLGTDTQYF TGTGCCAGCAGTGAAGCGTTGTTAGGCACAGATACGCAGTATTTT
. TRBJ1-2 TRBV3-1 many CASSQVGHTSAHGYTF TGTGCCAGCAGCCAAGTCGGGCATACCTCAGCGCATGGCTACACCTTC
. TRBJ2-2 TRBV10-3 once CATLYGNLNTGELSF TGTGCCACCCTCTACGGGAACTTGAACACCGGGGAGCTGTCTTTT
TRBD2 TRBJ2-3 TRBV19 many CASSTTLAGVRADTQYF TGTGCCAGTAGTACCACACTAGCGGGGGTTAGAGCAGATACGCAGTATTTT
. TRBJ2-3 TRBV11-3 . CASSLGVFAGFPVTDTQYF TGTGCCAGCAGCTTAGGGGTTTTCGCGGGGTTCCCGGTCACAGATACGCAGTATTTT
TRBD2 TRBJ2-3 TRBV2 many CASTSSGDSTDTQYF TGTGCCAGCACTAGTAGCGGGGACAGCACAGATACGCAGTATTTT
. TRBJ2-1 TRBV19 many CASSPRSGRQFF TGTGCCAGTAGTCCCCGGAGTGGAAGGCAGTTCTTC
. TRBJ1-2 TRBV2 . CASSEARRGYGYTF TGTGCCAGCAGTGAAGCACGCAGGGGCTATGGCTACACCTTC
. TRBJ1-1 TRBV25-1 many CASSDGAKAFF TGTGCCAGCAGTGACGGTGCTAAAGCTTTCTTT
. TRBJ1-3 TRBV4-1 many CASSQIPLGGNTIYF TGCGCCAGCAGCCAGATTCCCCTCGGTGGAAACACCATATATTTT
. TRBJ1-1 TRBV6-1 many CASSRVMNTEAFF TGTGCCAGCAGTAGAGTGATGAACACTGAAGCTTTCTTT